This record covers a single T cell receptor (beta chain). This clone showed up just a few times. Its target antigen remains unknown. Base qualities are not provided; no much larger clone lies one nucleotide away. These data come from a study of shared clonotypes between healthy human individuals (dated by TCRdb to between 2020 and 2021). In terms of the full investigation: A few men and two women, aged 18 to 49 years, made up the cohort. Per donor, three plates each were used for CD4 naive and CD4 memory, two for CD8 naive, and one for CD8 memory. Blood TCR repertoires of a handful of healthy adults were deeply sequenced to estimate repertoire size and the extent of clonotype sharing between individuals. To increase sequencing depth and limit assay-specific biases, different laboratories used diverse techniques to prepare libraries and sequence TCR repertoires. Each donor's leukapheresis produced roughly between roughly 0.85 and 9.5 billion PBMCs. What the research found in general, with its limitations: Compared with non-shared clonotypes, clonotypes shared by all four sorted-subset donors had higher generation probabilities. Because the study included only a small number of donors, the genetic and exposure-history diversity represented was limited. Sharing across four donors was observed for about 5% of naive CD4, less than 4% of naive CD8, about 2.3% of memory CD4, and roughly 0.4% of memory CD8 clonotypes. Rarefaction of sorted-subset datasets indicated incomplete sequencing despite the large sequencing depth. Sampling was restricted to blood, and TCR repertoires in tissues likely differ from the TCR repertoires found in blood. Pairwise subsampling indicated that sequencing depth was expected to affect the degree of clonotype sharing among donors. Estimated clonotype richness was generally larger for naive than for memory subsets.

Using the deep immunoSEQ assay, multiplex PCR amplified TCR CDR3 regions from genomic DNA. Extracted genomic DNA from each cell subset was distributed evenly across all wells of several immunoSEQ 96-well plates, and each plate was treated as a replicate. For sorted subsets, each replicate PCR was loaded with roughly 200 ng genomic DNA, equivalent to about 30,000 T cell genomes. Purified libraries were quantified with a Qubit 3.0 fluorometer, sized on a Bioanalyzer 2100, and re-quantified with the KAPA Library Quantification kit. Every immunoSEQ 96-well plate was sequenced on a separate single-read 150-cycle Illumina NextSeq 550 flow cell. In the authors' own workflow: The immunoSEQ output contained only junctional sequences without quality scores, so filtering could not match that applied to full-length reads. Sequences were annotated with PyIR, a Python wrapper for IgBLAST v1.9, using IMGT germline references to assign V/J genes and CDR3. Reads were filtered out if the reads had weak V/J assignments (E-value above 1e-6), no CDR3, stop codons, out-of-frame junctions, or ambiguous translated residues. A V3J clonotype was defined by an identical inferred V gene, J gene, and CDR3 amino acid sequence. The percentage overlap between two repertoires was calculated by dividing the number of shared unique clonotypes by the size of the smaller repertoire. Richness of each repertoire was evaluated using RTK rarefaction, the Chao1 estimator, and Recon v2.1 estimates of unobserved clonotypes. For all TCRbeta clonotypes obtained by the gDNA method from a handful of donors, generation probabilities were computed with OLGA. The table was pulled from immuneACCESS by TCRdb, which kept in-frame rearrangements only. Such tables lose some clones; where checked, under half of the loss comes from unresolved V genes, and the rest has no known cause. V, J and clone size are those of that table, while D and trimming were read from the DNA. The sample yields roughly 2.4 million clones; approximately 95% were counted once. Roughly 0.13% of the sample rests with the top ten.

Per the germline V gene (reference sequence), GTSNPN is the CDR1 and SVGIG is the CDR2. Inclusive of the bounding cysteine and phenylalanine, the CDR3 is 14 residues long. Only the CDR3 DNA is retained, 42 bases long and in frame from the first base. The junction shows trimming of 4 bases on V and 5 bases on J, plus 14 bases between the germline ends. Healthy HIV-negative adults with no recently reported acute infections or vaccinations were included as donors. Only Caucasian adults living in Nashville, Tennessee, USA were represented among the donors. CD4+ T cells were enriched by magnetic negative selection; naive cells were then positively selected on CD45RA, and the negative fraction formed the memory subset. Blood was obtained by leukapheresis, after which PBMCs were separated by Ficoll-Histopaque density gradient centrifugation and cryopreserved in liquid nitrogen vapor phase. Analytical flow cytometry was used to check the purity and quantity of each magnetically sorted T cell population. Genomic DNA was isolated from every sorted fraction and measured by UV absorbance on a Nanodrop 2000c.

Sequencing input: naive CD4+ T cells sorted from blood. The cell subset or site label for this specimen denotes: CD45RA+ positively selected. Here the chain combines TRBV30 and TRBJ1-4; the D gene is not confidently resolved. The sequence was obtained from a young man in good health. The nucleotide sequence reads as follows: TGTGCCTGGAAGCTCGGCAGCCTGAATGAAAAACTGTTTTTT. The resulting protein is CAWKLGSLNEKLFF. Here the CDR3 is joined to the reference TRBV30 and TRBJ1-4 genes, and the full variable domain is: SQTIHQWPATLVQPVGSPLSLECTVEGTSNPNLYWYRQAAGRGLQLLFYSVGIGQISSEVPQNLSASRPQDRQFILSSKKLLLSDSGFYLCAWKLGSLNEKLFFGSGTQLSVL.